A single sample is the source of the 7 T cell receptor beta chains below, sequenced in a study of blood T cell repertoires in COVID-19 (dated by TCRdb to about 2020). The library was prepared using the immunoSEQ multiplex PCR assay. The clones in this table, taken by TCRdb from immuneACCESS, are in-frame only. Not every clone is retained; where verified, under half of the shortfall comes from an unresolved V gene, and the cause of the rest is unknown. The table for this sample lists roughly 140,000 clones; approximately 86% of them were counted only once. The ten largest clones add up to over 2% of the sample. The sequenced sample consisted of peripheral blood. The source of these receptors is a woman between 65 and 79 years old with acute or convalescent COVID-19.

This clone was detected only a few times. The chain combines TRBV28 with TRBJ2-7; 8 nucleotides agree with TRBD1. The CDR3 length is 12 residues. CDR1 and CDR2 (germline): MDHEN, SYDVKM. The trim removed 5 bases at V and 9 bases at J, leaving 6 bases unmatched. CDR3 protein: CASSTGQGPQYV. Written as DNA, the CDR3 is TGTGCCAGCAGTACCGGACAGGGCCCGCAGTACGTC.

V and J are TRBV5-6 and TRBJ2-7; D remains ambiguous. From germline, CDR1 is SGHDT and CDR2 YYEEEE. The length of the CDR3 is 15 residues. V was trimmed by 2 bases and J by 2 bases, leaving 14 bases between them. The CDR3 bases are TGTGCCAGCAGCTTCGAAACATTTTCTCCCTACGAGCAGTACTTC. Amino acids: CASSFETFSPYEQYF.

This chain uses TRBV9 with TRBJ1-1; no firm D call. The CDR3 is made up of 14 amino acids. The germline gives CDR1 SGDLS, CDR2 YYNGEE. Trimming shortened V by 0 bases and J by 4 bases, and 10 bases separated the two germline ends. The CDR3 reads CASSVAGSSTEAFF. In nucleotides, the CDR3 is TGTGCCAGCAGCGTAGCCGGCTCTAGCACTGAAGCTTTCTTT.

For the CDR3, the DNA is TGCGCCAGCCCGAGGGGAGTAGCGGACACCGGGGAGCTGTTTTTT. This codes for CASPRGVADTGELFF. The rearrangement links TRBV23-1 to TRBJ2-2, with D possibly TRBD2 on 6 matching bases. Being an ORF, TRBV23-1 has a function that is uncertain. V lost 8 bases and J lost 3, with 16 bases in between. The CDR3 runs to 15 residues.

This clone is a singleton in its sample. The V call is TRBV28, the J call TRBJ1-2; 12 nucleotides align to TRBD1. CDR1 and CDR2 from the germline V gene are MDHEN and SYDVKM. With 1 base clipped from V and 7 bases from J, the junction kept 10 bases outside the gene matches. This CDR3 has 17 amino acids. The CDR3 DNA follows: TGTGCCAGCAGTTTATCCGGGACAGGGGGCGCTCTGTCTGGCTACACCTTC. As protein: CASSLSGTGGALSGYTF.

The chain recombines TRBV12-3 or TRBV12-4 with TRBJ1-2; TRBD1 matches at 9 bases. The CDR3 consists of 13 residues. J was trimmed by 8 bases and V by 6 bases; bases with no gene match: 7. The CDR3 bases are TGTGCCAGCAGACAACAGGGGGCAGAGGGCTACACCTTC. Translating gives CASRQQGAEGYTF.

The chain is built from TRBV18 and TRBJ2-5; perhaps TRBD2 as D (5 bases). Germline V gene sequence: CDR1 KGHSH, CDR2 LQKENI. The CDR3 spans 13 residues. With 2 bases removed from V and 5 bases from J, the gap between germline ends came to 9 bases. CDR3 nucleotides: TGTGCCAGCTCACCAGGGGAGTGGGAGACCCAGTACTTC. This sequence encodes CASSPGEWETQYF.